This T cell receptor beta chain emerged from a study of blood T cell repertoires in COVID-19. The CDR3 totals 16 residues. V dropped 7 bases and J dropped 8; count of bases not matched to a gene: 18. CDR1 and CDR2 from the germline V gene are MGHDK and SYGVNS. This clone has just one count. Sequenced by immunoSEQ multiplex PCR; TCRdb stores in-frame clones only, minus some. The repertoire holds around 250,000 clones, with just under 85% as singletons. The TCR was taken from a man between 35 and 55 years old who had recovered from COVID-19. The chain joins TRBV25-1 to TRBJ1-1; 8 bases line up with TRBD1. The specimen sequenced was PBMCs or T cells enriched from blood (not recorded which). The CDR3 DNA reads TGTGCCAGCAACCCGCAGGGGGCGCATATAACGCCCGAAGCTTTCTTT. This codes for CASNPQGAHITPEAFF.